The clone carrying this TCR beta chain has just one count. The CDR3 runs 13 residues. Germline lookup yields CDR1 ENHRY and CDR2 SYGVKD. Trimming removed 3 bases at V and 8 bases at J, with 13 bases between. This specimen belongs to a study of blood T cell repertoires in COVID-19. Overall study: From T cells, B-cell-depleted T cells, or PBMCs came the material, which was cDNA or gDNA.

Original analysis: Amplifying reference gene primers gave estimates of nucleated cell counts. Assay: immunoSEQ multiplex PCR; the TCRdb copy retains only in-frame clones and omits some. The V and J calls and clone size are taken from that table; D and trimming were inferred from the DNA. This sample has fewer than 150,000 clones, with more than 75% found just once. The specimen was peripheral blood. The TCR was taken from a woman at least 80 years old with acute or convalescent COVID-19. The chain recombines TRBV10-3 with TRBJ1-2; weak D call: TRBD1 (6 bases). CDR3 sequence reads: CAISDQGLRGYTF. The CDR3 coding sequence is TGTGCCATCAGTGATCAGGGGCTGAGGGGCTACACCTTC.